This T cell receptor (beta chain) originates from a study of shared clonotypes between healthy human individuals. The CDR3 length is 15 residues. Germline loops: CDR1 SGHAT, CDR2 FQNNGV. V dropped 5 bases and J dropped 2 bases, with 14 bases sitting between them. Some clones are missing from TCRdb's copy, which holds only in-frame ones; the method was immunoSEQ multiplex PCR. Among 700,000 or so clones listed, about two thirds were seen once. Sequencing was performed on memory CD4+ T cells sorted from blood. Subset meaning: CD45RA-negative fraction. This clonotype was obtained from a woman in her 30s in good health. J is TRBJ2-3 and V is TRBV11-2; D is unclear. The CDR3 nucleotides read TGTGCCAGCAGCCACCATGGGTCCGACACAGATACGCAGTATTTT. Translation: CASSHHGSDTDTQYF. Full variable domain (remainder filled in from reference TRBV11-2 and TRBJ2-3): EAGVAQSPRYKIIEKRQSVAFWCNPISGHATLYWYQQILGQGPKLLIQFQNNGVVDDSQLPKDRFSAERLKGVDSTLKIQPAKLEDSAVYLCASSHHGSDTDTQYFGPGTRLTVL.